The clone carrying this TCR beta chain showed up many times. TCRdb processed the PCR reads anew with MiXCR; each CDR3 protein has one entry. The sample includes more than 550,000 distinct CDR3 sequences, about 25% of them seen just once. These data originate in a study of molecular identifiers for immune sequencing clone quantification. The CDR3 extends over 15 amino acids. With V trimmed by 5 bases and J by 0 bases, 6 bases remained unmatched. Germline values: CDR1 SGDLS, CDR2 YYNGEE. This TCR was sampled from a human donor in good health. Some libraries in this study had Jurkat cell RNA spiked in. The chain couples TRBV9 to TRBJ2-3; 7 bases line up with TRBD1. The specimen sequenced was naive CD8+ T cells from blood, with Jurkat cell RNA spiked in. Subset defined: FACS-sorted CD8+CD4-CCR7+CD45RA+ naive T cells. CDR3 nucleotide sequence: TGTGCCAGCAGAGAGGGACAGTCTAGCACAGATACGCAGTATTTT. Residues: CASREGQSSTDTQYF.